The source of this T cell receptor beta chain is a study of CD8 T cells in ankylosing spondylitis. Points from the study as a whole: Typical of ankylosing spondylitis blood, it appeared, was a TCR beta motif of about eight highly homologous variants. A CD8+ phenotype characterized the disease-linked clones, which were relatively rare in peripheral blood. In synovial fluid and blood from reactive arthritis, some motif variants were previously reported.

Germline V CDR1 and CDR2: SNHLY, FYNNEI. V was clipped by 5 bases and J by 5 bases, with 9 bases between them. This CDR3 contains 12 residues. This clonotype has more than one count but fewer than ten. Antigen: not known. Generation of TCR beta libraries employed quantitative 5'-RACE incorporating molecular barcodes. TCRdb reprocessed the 5' RACE reads with MiXCR, giving one entry per CDR3 protein. This table has 30,000 to 35,000 distinct CDR3 sequences, around 30% appearing once. The chain employs TRBV2 and TRBJ2-5; no reliable D call. The sequence derives from a male donor with ankylosing spondylitis. The sample consisted of synovial fluid, either unsorted or a sorted T cell fraction (not recorded which). CDR3 sequence (DNA): TGTGCCAGCAGTCAAGGGCCTGAGACCCAGTACTTC. Translation gives CASSQGPETQYF.